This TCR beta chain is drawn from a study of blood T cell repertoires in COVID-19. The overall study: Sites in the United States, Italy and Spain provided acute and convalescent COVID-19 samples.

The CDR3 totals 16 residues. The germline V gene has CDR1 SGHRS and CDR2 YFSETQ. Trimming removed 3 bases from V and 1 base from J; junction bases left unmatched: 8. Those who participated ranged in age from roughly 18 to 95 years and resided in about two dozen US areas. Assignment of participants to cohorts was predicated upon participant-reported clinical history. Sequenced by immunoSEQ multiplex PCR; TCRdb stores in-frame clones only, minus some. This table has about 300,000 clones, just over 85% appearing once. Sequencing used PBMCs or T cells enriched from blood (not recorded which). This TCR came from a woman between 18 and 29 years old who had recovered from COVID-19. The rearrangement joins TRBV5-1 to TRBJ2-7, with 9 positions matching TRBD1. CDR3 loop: CASSWEPGQGSYEQYF. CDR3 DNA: TGCGCCAGCAGCTGGGAACCGGGACAGGGTTCCTACGAGCAGTACTTC. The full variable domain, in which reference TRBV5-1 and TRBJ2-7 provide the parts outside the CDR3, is KAGVTQTPRYLIKTRGQQVTLSCSPISGHRSVSWYQQTPGQGLQFLFEYFSETQRNKGNFPGRFSGRQFSNSRSEMNVSTLELGDSALYLCASSWEPGQGSYEQYFGPGTRLTVT.